This T cell receptor (beta chain) was recovered during a study of T cell responses to AZD1222 COVID-19 vaccine. Study outcomes and limitations: Without day 14 samples, only post-peak T cell repertoires were studied. A mostly white British donor set with more females was recruited, and clonal diversity was possibly underestimated.

Data came from immunoSEQ multiplex PCR; TCRdb stores just in-frame clones and leaves some out. The sample contains fewer than 150,000 clones, 85% to 95% of which appear only once. Worth noting for this clone: Its antigen is undetermined.

V was shortened by 2 bases and J by 2 bases, with 13 bases between the two germline ends. This CDR3 is built from 15 residues. The germline gives CDR1 SGHRS, CDR2 YFSETQ. J is TRBJ1-1 and V is TRBV5-1; D unresolved. Specimen: peripheral blood, collected on day 0 of AZD1222 vaccination. The sequence came from an adult in good health. CDR3 coding DNA: TGCGCCAGCAGCTTTCTCGACGGACTAAACACTGAAGCTTTCTTT. It encodes CASSFLDGLNTEAFF.